The text below deals with one TCR beta chain. Genomic DNA was the PCR template. Multiplex PCR with 30 forward and 13 reverse primers amplified the TCR beta CDR3. Each CDR3 protein is one row after TCRdb ran MiXCR on the multiplex PCR reads. The sample consists of about 250,000 distinct CDR3 sequences, 47% of them appearing once. The data were taken from a study of type 1 and type 2 diabetes patients. Study-wide context: Participants included type 1 and type 2 diabetes patients plus nondiabetic controls.

Looked up from germline, CDR1 is GTSNPN and CDR2 is SVGIG (reference sequence). The length of the CDR3 is 15 residues. V shed 3 bases and J shed 0 bases, with 9 bases lying between them. The sequence came from a man aged 18 to 29 with type 2 diabetes. The chain links TRBV30 to TRBJ2-6, with D maybe TRBD1 (5 bases). The sequenced sample consisted of peripheral blood mononuclear cells (PBMCs). The CDR3: CAWRQASSGANVLTF. DNA for the CDR3: TGTGCCTGGAGACAGGCGAGCTCTGGGGCCAACGTCCTGACTTTC. The full variable domain, in which reference TRBV30 and TRBJ2-6 provide the parts outside the CDR3, is SQTIHQWPATLVQPVGSPLSLECTVEGTSNPNLYWYRQAAGRGLQLLFYSVGIGQISSEVPQNLSASRPQDRQFILSSKKLLLSDSGFYLCAWRQASSGANVLTFGAGSRLTVL.